Sequencing of this T cell receptor (beta chain) was carried out in a study of cytomegalovirus exposure and HLA in healthy donors. Study-wide points: The authors reported that TCR beta sequences could predict HLA-A and HLA-B alleles. These predictions were accurate for most subjects in the first cohort.

The germline V gene has CDR1 MDHEN and CDR2 SYDVKM. This CDR3 has 15 residues. V was clipped by 7 bases and J by 0 bases; unmatched bases: 5. Though probably carrying unrecorded immune exposures, donors were nominally healthy at sampling. On this clone: The target antigen is unknown.

The PCR contained 60 Vbeta and 13 Jbeta primers. Per the original methods: Approximately 80 million unique TCR beta chains, approximately 11 million of them shared, were counted by a later analysis. Profiled with immunoSEQ multiplex PCR; TCRdb holds only in-frame clones, not every one. Clonal size and the V and J genes are those of that table, whereas D and trimming came from the DNA. Counted here are 65,000 to 95,000 clones, roughly 71% occurring once; the ten biggest clones make up about an eighth. The sequencing sample was made of PBMCs. The chain links TRBV28 to TRBJ2-2; 7 positions agree with TRBD2. This clonotype was sampled from a man in his sixties or seventies in good health and CMV-seronegative. The CDR3, as DNA: TGTGCCAGCATAGTACGGGGGGCGAACACCGGGGAGCTGTTTTTT. Translation: CASIVRGANTGELFF.